The 6 T cell receptor beta chains listed next were all sequenced from one sample in a study of T cell repertoires in ileal Crohn's disease. Only in-frame clones appear in the TCRdb table, and some are missing; sequencing was by immunoSEQ multiplex PCR. The sample comprises roughly 6,600 clones, about four fifths of which are singletons, and approximately 10% rests with the top ten. The time point is: inflamed ileum from the surgical specimen. Sequenced material: ileal tissue. The receptors stem from an adult with Crohn's disease.

The chain uses TRBV30 and TRBJ2-2; D perhaps matches TRBD2 (7 bases). The length of the CDR3 is 13 residues. The germline CDR1 and CDR2 sequences are GTSNPN and SVGIG (reference sequence). Trimming took off 1 base at V and 6 bases at J, with 9 bases between the two ends. The CDR3 sequence: CAWSEGGAGELFF. The CDR3 region has the DNA TGTGCCTGGAGTGAAGGGGGGGCCGGGGAGCTGTTTTTT.

The rearrangement joins TRBV5-8 to TRBJ2-2; 9 positions match TRBD1. CDR1 and CDR2 from the germline V gene are SGHTS and YDEGEE. The V segment lost 5 bases and the J segment 5 bases; nucleotides outside the gene matches: 10. This CDR3 spans 16 amino acids. CDR3 region: CASRPWGDRGTGELFF. CDR3 nucleotide sequence: TGTGCCAGCAGACCATGGGGAGACAGGGGGACCGGGGAGCTGTTTTTT.

The chain joins TRBV14 to TRBJ1-6, with D hard to call. The V and J ends lost 0 bases and 7 bases respectively, with 10 bases between them. Per germline, CDR1 SGHDN and CDR2 FVKESK. This CDR3 has 15 amino acids. CDR3 amino acids: CASSQEYGLNSPLHF. As DNA, the CDR3 is TGTGCCAGCAGCCAAGAGTACGGCTTGAATTCACCCCTCCACTTT.

The gene calls are TRBV11-2 and TRBJ2-3, with D perhaps matching TRBD1 (6 bases). Trimming took 2 bases from V and 2 from J, leaving 14 bases between them. CDR1 and CDR2 (germline): SGHAT, FQNNGV. The CDR3 contains 16 residues. The CDR3 DNA reads as TGTGCCAGCAGCTTACGGGGCAGGGGTTTCACAGATACGCAGTATTTT. It is translated as CASSLRGRGFTDTQYF.

This clone was seen once. V and J are TRBV5-4 and TRBJ2-7; the D gene is possibly TRBD1 (5 bases). The ends were cut back, 0 bases at V and 5 bases at J, with 18 bases in the middle. The CDR3 has 16 residues. CDR1 is SGHNT and CDR2 is YYREEE in the germline V gene (reference sequence). CDR3 sequence reads: CASSLARGYRPDEQYF. CDR3 DNA: TGTGCCAGCAGCTTGGCTCGAGGTTACAGGCCCGACGAGCAGTACTTC.

The table lists this clone with a few counts. The V gene is TRBV2, the J gene TRBJ2-2; possible D gene TRBD1, 5 bases. CDR3 length equals 14 residues. The V end was cut by 3 bases, the J end by 3 bases, with 8 bases between. From germline, CDR1 is SNHLY and CDR2 FYNNEI. In nucleotides, the CDR3 is TGTGCCAGCAGTGATGCCAGGGACACCGGGGAGCTGTTTTTT. Protein product: CASSDARDTGELFF.